One sample yielded the 2 T cell receptor beta chains listed below, sequenced in a study of blood T cells in healthy people across ages. Primers used in a second PCR of about 6 to 11 cycles were a sample-barcoded 5' primer and a J-beta primer mix. TCRdb re-analysed the 5' RACE reads in MiXCR, keeping a single row per CDR3 protein. The repertoire consists of about 700,000 distinct CDR3 sequences, with roughly 32% occurring once and the leading ten covering 15%. Sequencing was done on a sample of blood. These TCRs come from a woman of 80 years or more in good health.

This clonotype was found many times. The CDR3, as DNA: TGTGCCAGCAGTAGTCTGAGGAACACTGAAGCTTTCTTT. Translation: CASSSLRNTEAFF. The gene calls are TRBV6-1 and TRBJ1-1; no definite D call. Trimming removed 5 bases at V and 1 base at J, with 8 bases between. CDR3 length: 13 amino acids. Germline V lookup: CDR1 MNHNS, CDR2 SASEGT.

The J gene is TRBJ2-1, the V gene TRBV2; D may be TRBD2 (5 bases). Trimming shortened V by 1 base and J by 9 bases, and 10 bases separated the two germline ends. Germline V gives CDR1 SNHLY, CDR2 FYNNEI. The CDR3 has 13 amino acids. Written as DNA, the CDR3 is TGTGCCAGCAGTGAAGTTATGCGGGTTGAGCAGTTCTTC. Translating gives CASSEVMRVEQFF.